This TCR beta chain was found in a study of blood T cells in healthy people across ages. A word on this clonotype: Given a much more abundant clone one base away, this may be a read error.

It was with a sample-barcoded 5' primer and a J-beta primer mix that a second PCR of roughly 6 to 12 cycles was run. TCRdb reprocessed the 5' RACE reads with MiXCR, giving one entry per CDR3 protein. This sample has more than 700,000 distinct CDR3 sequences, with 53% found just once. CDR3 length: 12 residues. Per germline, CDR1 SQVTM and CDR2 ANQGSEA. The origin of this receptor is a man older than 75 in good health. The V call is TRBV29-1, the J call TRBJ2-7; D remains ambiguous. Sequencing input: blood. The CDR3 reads CSGESSSYEQYF. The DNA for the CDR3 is TGCAGCGGTGAAAGTAGTTCCTACGAGCAGTACTTC.